These 3 T cell receptor beta chains came from one sample sequenced in a study of T-cell memory formation after mild COVID-19. TCRdb reanalysed the 5' RACE reads using MiXCR and keeps one entry per CDR3 protein. This table holds roughly 190,000 distinct CDR3 sequences, over 9.5% found once. What was sequenced was PBMCs or a T cell subset sorted from them (not recorded which). The source is a man aged 18 to 29 who had mild COVID-19 (a few samples of this study predate the infection). Cell type and time point are not known.

This clonotype showed up many times. DNA for the CDR3: TGTGCCAGCAGCTTTTCCCAGAACACTGAAGCTTTCTTT. Its translation: CASSFSQNTEAFF. The chain links TRBV7-9 to TRBJ1-1; D uncertain. This CDR3 comprises 13 residues. Trimming left V 3 bases short and J 1 base short, with 6 bases between. CDR1 and CDR2 from the germline V gene are SEHNR and FQNEAQ (reference sequence). Drawing the rest from reference TRBV7-9 and TRBJ1-1, the complete variable domain is DTGVSQNPRHKITKRGQNVTFRCDPISEHNRLYWYRQTLGQGPEFLTYFQNEAQLEKSRLLSDRFSAERPKGSFSTLEIQRTEQGDSAMYLCASSFSQNTEAFFGQGTRLTVV.

The chain combines TRBV12-3 or TRBV12-4 with TRBJ1-5; tentative D call: TRBD1 (6 bases). Trimming stripped 6 bases from V and 1 base from J, with 10 bases between. The CDR3 extends over 14 amino acids. Here the CDR3 DNA reads TGTGCCAGCAGCTGGGGGGCGAGCAATCAGCCCCAGCATTTT. Translated: CASSWGASNQPQHF.

The chain joins TRBV4-2 to TRBJ2-7, with D maybe TRBD2 (7 bases). The CDR3 contains 15 residues. Germline loops: CDR1 LGHNA, CDR2 YNFKEQ. Trimming left V 6 bases short and J 5 bases short, with 20 bases between. The chain's CDR3 is CASRRLGGGTDEQYF. CDR3 DNA sequence: TGTGCCAGCAGGAGGTTGGGGGGGGGCACCGACGAGCAGTACTTC.